These 5 T cell receptor beta chains were all obtained from the same sample, sequenced in a study of blood T cell repertoires in COVID-19 (dated by TCRdb to 2018 to 2021). Libraries were prepared through the immunoSEQ multiplex PCR assay. TCRdb stores this immuneACCESS table with in-frame sequences only. Part of the clones is absent; in the studies checked, under half of the shortfall reflects unresolved V genes, and no reason is known for the rest. The sample includes some 190,000 clones, with 80% to 90% observed a single time. The top ten clones comprise approximately 10% of the sample. Sequencing was performed on peripheral blood. The receptors shown here come from a woman aged 40 to 50 with COVID-19, enrolled during active disease.

The chain has TRBV2 and TRBJ2-1; the D is unclear. Germline V gene lookup returns CDR1 SNHLY and CDR2 FYNNEI. The CDR3 has 11 residues. Trimming left V 2 bases short and J 9 bases short, with 5 bases between. In nucleotides, the CDR3 is TGTGCCAGCAGTGAATACGGTGAGCAGTTCTTC. This translates into CASSEYGEQFF.

The chain joins TRBV27 to TRBJ2-1, with 11 bases that match TRBD1. In germline, CDR1 is MNHEY, CDR2 SMNVEV (reference sequence). V lost 1 base to trimming and J lost 7 bases; unmatched junction nucleotides: 9. This CDR3 has 17 residues. The CDR3 DNA reads as TGTGCCAGCAGTTTATTTTCGCCCGGACAGGGGGCGAATGAGCAGTTCTTC. It is translated as CASSLFSPGQGANEQFF.

The V and J genes are TRBV30 and TRBJ2-5; no reliable D call. Germline CDR1 reads GTSNPN; CDR2 reads SVGIG (reference sequence). Trimming took off 0 bases at V and 4 bases at J, with 9 bases between the two ends. This CDR3 is 13 amino acids long. The CDR3 here is CAWSVLSGETQYF. DNA of the CDR3: TGTGCCTGGAGTGTACTTTCCGGAGAGACCCAGTACTTC.

J is TRBJ2-1 and V is TRBV7-9, with 7 bases aligning to TRBD2. Germline V gene sequence: CDR1 SEHNR, CDR2 FQNEAQ (reference sequence). The CDR3 contains 16 residues. V dropped 2 bases and J dropped 5; count of bases not matched to a gene: 9. The chain's CDR3 is CASSLILSGVNNEQFF. In nucleotides, the CDR3 is TGTGCCAGCAGCTTAATCTTGAGCGGGGTGAACAATGAGCAGTTCTTC. The complete variable domain, with remaining parts taken from reference TRBV7-9 and TRBJ2-1, reads DTGVSQNPRHKITKRGQNVTFRCDPISEHNRLYWYRQTLGQGPEFLTYFQNEAQLEKSRLLSDRFSAERPKGSFSTLEIQRTEQGDSAMYLCASSLILSGVNNEQFFGPGTRLTVL.

The chain recombines TRBV4-2 with TRBJ1-1; unclear D gene. V was pared by 8 bases and J by 1 base, with 14 bases between. The CDR3 is 14 amino acids. Germline V gene lookup returns CDR1 LGHNA and CDR2 YNFKEQ. CDR3 nucleotide sequence: TGTGCCAGCGAACCTGGAGGGAAGAACACTGAAGCTTTCTTT. This codes for CASEPGGKNTEAFF.